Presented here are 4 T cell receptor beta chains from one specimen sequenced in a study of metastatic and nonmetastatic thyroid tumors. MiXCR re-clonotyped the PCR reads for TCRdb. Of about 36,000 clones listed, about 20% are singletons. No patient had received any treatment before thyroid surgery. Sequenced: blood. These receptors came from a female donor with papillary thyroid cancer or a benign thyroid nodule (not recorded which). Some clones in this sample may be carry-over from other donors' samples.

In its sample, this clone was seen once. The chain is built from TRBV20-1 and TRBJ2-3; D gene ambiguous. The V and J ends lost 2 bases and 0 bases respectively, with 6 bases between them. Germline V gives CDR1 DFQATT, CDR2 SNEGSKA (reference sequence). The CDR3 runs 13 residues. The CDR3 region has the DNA TGCAGTGCTAGATCGGTTAGCACAGATACGCAGTATTTT. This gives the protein CSARSVSTDTQYF.

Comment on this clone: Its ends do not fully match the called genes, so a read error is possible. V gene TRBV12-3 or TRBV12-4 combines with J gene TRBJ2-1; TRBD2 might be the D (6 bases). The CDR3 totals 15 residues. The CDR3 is CAITFGSESYNKQFF. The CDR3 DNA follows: TGTGCCATCACCTTCGGGAGTGAATCCTACAATAAGCAGTTCTTC.

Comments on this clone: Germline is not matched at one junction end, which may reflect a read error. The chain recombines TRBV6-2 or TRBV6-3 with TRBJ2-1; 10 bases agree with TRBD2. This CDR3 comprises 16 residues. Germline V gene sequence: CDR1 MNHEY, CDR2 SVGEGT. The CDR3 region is CARSYSVGLAASEQFF. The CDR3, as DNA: TGTGCCAGAAGTTACTCAGTAGGACTAGCGGCTAGTGAGCAGTTCTTC.

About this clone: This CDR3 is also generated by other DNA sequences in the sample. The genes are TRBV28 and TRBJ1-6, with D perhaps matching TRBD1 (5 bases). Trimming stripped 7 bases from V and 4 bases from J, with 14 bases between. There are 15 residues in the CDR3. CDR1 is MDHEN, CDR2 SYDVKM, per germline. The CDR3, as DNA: TGTGCCAGCACAAAGACGGGGGGTTATAATTCACCCCTCCACTTT. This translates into CASTKTGGYNSPLHF.